The T cell receptor (beta chain) described here comes from a study of OX40 agonist ivuxolimab in advanced cancers. TCRdb's copy holds only in-frame clones and misses some; the assay was immunoSEQ multiplex PCR. The sample yields about 82,000 clones, around 78% seen once. Germline V gene sequence: CDR1 SGHDT, CDR2 YYEEEE. J lost 2 bases, V lost 4 bases, and 19 bases had no gene match. The CDR3 runs to 19 residues. This chain joins TRBV5-6 and TRBJ2-5, with 8 bases fitting TRBD2. The clonotype originates from an adult with an advanced solid tumor such as melanoma, head and neck, liver or kidney cancer. The sequencing here drew on CD4+ or CD8+ T cells sorted from blood, taken in a trial of the OX40 agonist ivuxolimab. In DNA form, the CDR3 reads TGTGCCAGCAGCCCTTTAGTCCGGGGGGGCCGTAGAGAACAAGAGACCCAGTACTTC. It codes for CASSPLVRGGRREQETQYF.